This is a list of T cell receptor beta chains from one sample in a study of monozygotic twins with cystic fibrosis. TCRdb keeps only in-frame clones here, not all; method: immunoSEQ multiplex PCR. The repertoire holds more than 12,000 clones, with about 85% as singletons. The sequencing sample was made of blood. These receptors all come from a boy aged 5 to 17 with cystic fibrosis. Both conserved end residues are part of each CDR3. A D gene is named only where the DNA matches it firmly. Expanded clones get a size class; other rows say once, few or many, or leave the size out.

-	TRBV4-1	TRBJ1-4	-	CASSQEAGSTIKLFF	TGCGCCAGCAGCCAAGAAGCAGGGAGCACTATAAAACTGTTTTTT
-	TRBV2	TRBJ2-4	-	CASSETGYIQYF	TGTGCCAGCAGTGAAACGGGTTACATTCAGTACTTC
TRBD1	TRBV5-1	TRBJ2-7	-	CASSFRGDRGYEQYF	TGCGCCAGCAGCTTCCGAGGGGACAGGGGATACGAGCAGTACTTC
-	TRBV11-3	TRBJ2-7	-	CASSLSFGSESYEQYF	TGTGCCAGCAGCTTAAGTTTTGGCAGCGAGTCCTACGAGCAGTACTTC
-	TRBV30	TRBJ1-1	-	CAMDRNTEAFF	TGTGCCATGGACAGGAACACTGAAGCTTTCTTT
-	TRBV7-2	TRBJ1-1	-	CASSPGRVKNTEAFF	TGTGCCAGCAGTCCGGGACGGGTTAAGAACACTGAAGCTTTCTTT
-	TRBV30	TRBJ2-1	-	CAWSVTRSYNEQFF	TGTGCCTGGAGTGTAACTCGCTCCTACAATGAGCAGTTCTTC
-	TRBV5-1	TRBJ2-5	once	CASSYNEETQYF	TGCGCCAGCAGCTATAACGAGGAGACCCAGTACTTC
-	TRBV19	TRBJ1-6	-	CASSSTVTGKVLHF	TGTGCCAGTAGTTCCACTGTAACCGGGAAGGTCCTCCACTTT
TRBD1	TRBV7-6	TRBJ2-7	-	CASSPGQGPYEQYF	TGTGCCAGCAGCCCGGGACAGGGTCCCTACGAGCAGTACTTC
TRBD1	TRBV6-5	TRBJ2-1	-	CASTPTGGSYNEQFF	TGTGCCAGCACCCCGACAGGGGGCTCCTACAATGAGCAGTTCTTC
-	TRBV30	TRBJ2-1	-	CAWSVESYNEQFF	TGTGCCTGGAGTGTGGAGTCCTACAATGAGCAGTTCTTC
TRBD1	TRBV2	TRBJ2-7	once	CASSLGQGAFYEQYF	TGTGCCAGCAGTTTGGGACAGGGGGCGTTCTACGAGCAGTACTTC
-	TRBV28	TRBJ1-5	-	CASSLLRWSNQPQHF	TGTGCCAGCAGTCTCCTAAGGTGGAGCAATCAGCCCCAGCATTTT
-	TRBV7-9	TRBJ2-2	-	CASSSVITSNTGELFF	TGTGCCAGCAGCTCGGTCATTACCTCGAACACCGGGGAGCTGTTTTTT
-	TRBV6-4	TRBJ1-5	-	CASSAMSNQPQHF	TGTGCCAGCAGTGCAATGAGCAATCAGCCCCAGCATTTT
TRBD2	TRBV5-1	TRBJ2-7	-	CASSPYQLAGARLPTSF	TGCGCCAGCAGCCCCTACCAACTAGCGGGGGCCCGTCTTCCCACGTCCTTC
-	TRBV28	TRBJ1-5	-	CASSQRGRGNQPQHF	TGTGCCAGCAGCCAACGGGGTCGGGGCAATCAGCCCCAGCATTTT
TRBD1	TRBV15	TRBJ2-7	-	CATSREPGGGYEQYF	TGTGCCACCAGCAGAGAACCAGGGGGCGGCTACGAGCAGTACTTC
TRBD2	TRBV6-4	TRBJ2-1	-	CASLPDRTSGGVNEQFF	TGTGCCAGCCTGCCCGATCGGACTAGCGGGGGAGTCAATGAGCAGTTCTTC
TRBD1	TRBV5-8	TRBJ2-7	-	CASSSQGAQSYEQYF	TGTGCCAGCAGCTCCCAGGGGGCTCAGTCCTACGAGCAGTACTTC
TRBD1	TRBV29-1	TRBJ2-5	-	CSVAGQHQETQYF	TGCAGCGTTGCGGGACAGCACCAAGAGACCCAGTACTTC
-	TRBV18	TRBJ1-5	-	CASSPFDNEPQHF	TGTGCCAGCTCACCGTTTGACAACGAGCCCCAGCATTTT
-	TRBV18	TRBJ2-7	once	CASSPSRSSLGEQYF	TGTGCCAGCTCACCCTCCCGATCTAGCTTGGGCGAGCAGTACTTC
-	TRBV30	TRBJ1-4	-	CAWAQLTGEKLFF	TGTGCCTGGGCGCAATTGACGGGGGAAAAACTGTTTTTT
-	TRBV23-1	TRBJ2-5	-	CASSHNSGPGGETQYF	TGCGCCAGCAGTCATAACTCAGGGCCTGGAGGGGAGACCCAGTACTTC
-	TRBV9	TRBJ2-5	-	CASSVGSGGQETQYF	TGTGCCAGCAGCGTAGGATCCGGAGGTCAAGAGACCCAGTACTTC
TRBD2	TRBV6-1	TRBJ2-7	once	CASSETSMWGGSSYEQYF	TGTGCCAGCAGTGAAACGTCTATGTGGGGGGGGAGCTCCTACGAGCAGTACTTC
-	TRBV27	TRBJ2-7	-	CASTSRRRGVSRSSYEQYF	TGTGCCAGCACCTCGCGTCGCAGGGGGGTTTCAAGGAGCTCCTACGAGCAGTACTTC
-	TRBV7-9	TRBJ2-6	-	CASSSSGANVLTF	TGTGCCAGCAGCTCCTCTGGGGCCAACGTCCTGACTTTC
-	TRBV2	TRBJ2-1	-	CASSDSLFTYNEQFF	TGTGCCAGCAGTGACAGCCTCTTCACCTACAATGAGCAGTTCTTC
-	TRBV7-3	TRBJ2-3	-	CASSFRGTDTQYF	TGTGCCAGCAGCTTTCGGGGCACAGATACGCAGTATTTT
-	TRBV11-3	TRBJ2-2	-	CASRGTGTGELFF	TGTGCCAGCAGGGGGACGGGCACCGGGGAGCTGTTTTTT
-	TRBV6-9	TRBJ1-5	few	CASSYLGGQPQHF	TGTGCCAGCAGTTATTTGGGGGGGCAGCCCCAGCATTTT
TRBD2	TRBV7-9	TRBJ2-3	-	CASSLAERGRPRFKDTQYF	TGTGCCAGCAGCTTAGCCGAGCGGGGGAGACCTCGTTTCAAAGATACGCAGTATTTT
TRBD2	TRBV5-1	TRBJ2-7	-	CASSLGTSGFSYEQYF	TGCGCCAGCAGCTTGGGGACTAGCGGGTTTTCCTACGAGCAGTACTTC
-	TRBV23-1	TRBJ2-2	-	CASSRPSRQGNTGELFF	TGCGCCAGCAGTCGCCCTTCACGGCAGGGGAACACCGGGGAGCTGTTTTTT
-	TRBV19	TRBJ1-2	-	CASSIGSAVGNPKGYTF	TGTGCCAGTAGTATTGGGAGCGCGGTCGGCAATCCAAAAGGCTACACCTTC
-	TRBV6-1	TRBJ1-2	-	CASSEARVGYTF	TGTGCCAGCAGTGAAGCGAGGGTTGGCTACACCTTC
-	TRBV9	TRBJ2-3	-	CASSLGSSTDTQYF	TGTGCCAGCAGCCTCGGCAGCTCCACAGATACGCAGTATTTT
-	TRBV7-8	TRBJ1-2	-	CASSLGLNYGYTF	TGTGCCAGCAGCTTGGGCCTCAACTATGGCTACACCTTC
-	TRBV2	TRBJ2-6	-	CASSEHPRSGANVLTF	TGTGCCAGCAGTGAACATCCCCGCTCTGGGGCCAACGTCCTGACTTTC
-	TRBV10-1	TRBJ1-2	-	CASSEGARYGYTF	TGCGCCAGCAGTGAGGGGGCTCGCTATGGCTACACCTTC
TRBD1	TRBV5-1	TRBJ1-1	-	CASSVDLQTGAAFF	TGCGCCAGCAGCGTCGATCTACAGACAGGGGCAGCTTTCTTT
-	TRBV5-4	TRBJ1-2	-	CASTISLGDYGYTF	TGTGCCAGCACCATTTCGTTGGGAGATTATGGCTACACCTTC
TRBD2	TRBV7-3	TRBJ2-5	-	CASSRSGGTQETQYF	TGTGCCAGCAGCCGTAGCGGGGGAACCCAAGAGACCCAGTACTTC
-	TRBV7-6	TRBJ2-1	-	CASSQLRRRDEQFF	TGTGCCAGCAGCCAACTAAGGCGAAGGGATGAGCAGTTCTTC
TRBD1	TRBV7-2	TRBJ1-2	once	CASSLGQGHYGYTF	TGTGCCAGCAGCTTAGGACAGGGACACTATGGCTACACCTTC
-	TRBV7-6	TRBJ2-5	-	CASSLAEGAETQYF	TGTGCCAGCAGCTTAGCGGAGGGGGCAGAGACCCAGTACTTC
-	TRBV7-9	TRBJ1-2	-	CASSLALTSLTYTF	TGTGCCAGCAGCTTAGCGCTTACTTCCTTGACCTACACCTTC
-	TRBV6-5	TRBJ1-5	-	CASRPTGIRNQPQHF	TGTGCCAGCAGACCAACAGGGATTCGCAATCAGCCCCAGCATTTT
-	TRBV5-1	TRBJ1-1	-	CASSLLARGDTEAFF	TGCGCCAGCAGCTTGTTGGCGAGGGGGGACACTGAAGCTTTCTTT
-	TRBV9	TRBJ1-3	-	CASSPQLGNTIYF	TGTGCCAGCAGCCCGCAGCTTGGAAACACCATATATTTT
-	TRBV28	TRBJ2-7	once	CASSSFQGSSYEQYF	TGTGCCAGCAGCTCATTCCAGGGCAGCTCCTACGAGCAGTACTTC